The 19 T cell receptor beta chains given below trace back to one sample, sequenced in a study of cytomegalovirus exposure and HLA in healthy donors. The PCR employed 60 Vbeta primers together with 13 Jbeta primers. TCRdb's table, derived via immunoSEQ multiplex PCR, lists solely in-frame clones and lacks some. The listing records roughly 55,000 clones. The sample was PBMCs. The receptors shown here come from a man between 45 and 60 years old in good health and CMV-seropositive.

The V and J genes are TRBV5-1 and TRBJ2-1, with 8 nucleotides matching TRBD1. The CDR3 totals 14 residues. Germline CDR1 and CDR2: SGHRS and YFSETQ. J was trimmed by 8 bases and V by 5 bases; bases with no gene match: 9. CDR3 sequence: CASRDGQGRDEQFF. The CDR3 DNA follows: TGCGCCAGCAGGGACGGACAGGGAAGGGATGAGCAGTTCTTC.

The J gene is TRBJ1-2, the V gene TRBV4-3, with a tentative D call TRBD1 (5 bases). CDR3 length: 15 amino acids. Trimming took off 0 bases at V and 8 bases at J, with 16 bases between the two ends. Germline loops: CDR1 LGHNA, CDR2 YSLEER. In nucleotides, the CDR3 is TGCGCCAGCAGCCAAGAGTCGGGGGGTCCAGCGGGCTACACCTTC. Translated: CASSQESGGPAGYTF.

The chain couples TRBV5-1 to TRBJ2-5, with TRBD1 as a possible D gene (6 bases). The CDR3 runs 15 residues. The V gene lost 3 bases and the J gene lost 1 base, with 13 bases spanning the gap. Germline V gene lookup returns CDR1 SGHRS and CDR2 YFSETQ. The CDR3 DNA is TGCGCCAGCAGCTCTTTGACAGGACCCCAAGAGACCCAGTACTTC. This translates into CASSSLTGPQETQYF.

The chain couples TRBV4-3 to TRBJ2-7; D perhaps matches TRBD2 (5 bases). Germline V gives CDR1 LGHNA, CDR2 YSLEER. V dropped 0 bases and J dropped 3 bases, with 12 bases sitting between them. The CDR3 loop spans 15 amino acids. The DNA of the CDR3 is TGCGCCAGCAGCCAAGATCGATCGGACTTCTACGAGCAGTACTTC. It encodes CASSQDRSDFYEQYF.

This chain uses TRBV2 with TRBJ2-3; 8 bases line up with TRBD2. This CDR3 is built from 14 residues. V shed 10 bases and J 3 bases; nucleotides not matched to a gene: 9. Germline V gene sequence: CDR1 SNHLY, CDR2 FYNNEI. The CDR3 is CANPGLVKTDTQYF. CDR3 DNA: TGTGCCAATCCGGGACTAGTTAAAACAGATACGCAGTATTTT. The full variable domain, in which reference TRBV2 and TRBJ2-3 provide the parts outside the CDR3, is EPEVTQTPSHQVTQMGQEVILRCVPISNHLYFYWYRQILGQKVEFLVSFYNNEISEKSEIFDDQFSVERPDGSNFTLKIRSTKLEDSAMYFCANPGLVKTDTQYFGPGTRLTVL.

The V call is TRBV30, the J call TRBJ2-3; 9 bases line up with TRBD2. This CDR3 comprises 14 residues. V was pared by 0 bases and J by 9 bases, with 7 bases of the junction left unmatched. Looked up from germline, CDR1 is GTSNPN and CDR2 is SVGIG (reference sequence). The CDR3 nucleotides are TGTGCCTGGAGTGTAGGCGGGGGGGGTGAAACGCAGTATTTT. Its translation: CAWSVGGGGETQYF.

The genes are TRBV4-2 and TRBJ2-7, with D possibly being TRBD2 (5 bases). This CDR3 region has 15 residues. V was clipped by 5 bases and J by 7 bases, with 21 bases between them. The V gene's germline CDR1 is LGHNA and CDR2 YNFKEQ. CDR3 amino acids: CASSDRDSLVGEQYF. The CDR3 DNA reads as TGTGCCAGCAGCGACCGGGATAGCCTGGTCGGGGAGCAGTACTTC.

The chain combines TRBV11-2 with TRBJ1-1; D uncertain. Germline CDR1 SGHAT, CDR2 FQNNGV. This CDR3 is 15 amino acids long. Deletions cut 3 bases from V and 1 base from J, with 12 bases between. The chain's CDR3 is CASSFGRGENTEAFF. DNA for the CDR3: TGTGCCAGCAGCTTCGGTCGCGGTGAGAACACTGAAGCTTTCTTT.

The chain couples TRBV6-5 to TRBJ2-2; D unresolved. With 6 bases removed from V and 4 bases from J, the gap between germline ends came to 3 bases. CDR3 size: 11 residues. Germline V gene sequence: CDR1 MNHEY, CDR2 SVGAGI. CDR3 bases: TGTGCCAGCAGCTTCACCGGGGAGCTGTTTTTT. Encoded protein: CASSFTGELFF.

The chain combines TRBV30 with TRBJ1-5; 7 bases agree with TRBD1. Germline trimming cut 3 bases from V and 2 bases from J; bases unmatched to any gene: 4. This CDR3 has 14 residues. Germline V gene lookup returns CDR1 GTSNPN and CDR2 SVGIG (reference sequence). Written as DNA, the CDR3 is TGTGCCTGGAGGGGGACAGTTGGCAATCAGCCCCAGCATTTT. Translated, it gives CAWRGTVGNQPQHF.

The gene calls are TRBV6-7 and TRBJ1-1, with D perhaps matching TRBD1 (5 bases). TRBV6-7 is an open reading frame, and its role is uncertain. The V end was cut by 2 bases, the J end by 2 bases, with 9 bases between. There are 14 residues in the CDR3. Here the CDR3 reads CASSYTTGNTEAFF. DNA of the CDR3: TGTGCCAGCAGTTACACAACAGGCAACACTGAAGCTTTCTTT.

The chain links TRBV7-2 to TRBJ2-1, with D perhaps matching TRBD1 (5 bases). The V and J ends lost 1 base and 4 bases respectively, with 14 bases between them. The CDR3 covers 16 residues. Germline V gives CDR1 SGHTA, CDR2 FQGNSA. Here the CDR3 DNA reads TGTGCCAGCAGCTTAGGGGTGACAGTTCCTTACAATGAGCAGTTCTTC. It encodes CASSLGVTVPYNEQFF. The full variable domain, in which reference TRBV7-2 and TRBJ2-1 provide the parts outside the CDR3, is GAGVSQSPSNKVTEKGKDVELRCDPISGHTALYWYRQSLGQGLEFLIYFQGNSAPDKSGLPSDRFSAERTGGSVSTLTIQRTQQEDSAVYLCASSLGVTVPYNEQFFGPGTRLTVL.

The chain employs TRBV7-8 and TRBJ2-7, with 11 bases that match TRBD2. CDR1 is SGHVS and CDR2 is FQNEAQ in the germline V gene. The trim removed 5 bases at V and 2 bases at J, leaving 8 bases unmatched. There are 16 residues in the CDR3. The chain's CDR3 is CASSRGTSGPPYEQYF. The CDR3 DNA sequence: TGTGCCAGCAGCAGGGGGACTAGCGGACCCCCCTACGAGCAGTACTTC.

J is TRBJ1-5 and V is TRBV18; D is unresolved. CDR3 size: 13 residues. CDR1 is KGHSH and CDR2 is LQKENI in the germline V gene. V dropped 3 bases and J dropped 2 bases, with 5 bases sitting between them. DNA for the CDR3: TGTGCCAGCTCACCGGCAGGCAATCAGCCCCAGCATTTT. Translation gives CASSPAGNQPQHF.

The gene calls are TRBV15 and TRBJ1-6; D gene unclear. This CDR3 spans 13 amino acids. Germline-derived CDR1 and CDR2 are LNHNV and YYDKDF (reference sequence). Between the trimmed V and J ends, which lost 1 base and 9 bases, there was a span of 7 bases. The CDR3 reads CATSRGAASPLHF. The CDR3 nucleotides are TGTGCCACCAGCAGAGGGGCAGCTTCACCCCTCCACTTT.

V gene TRBV6-4 combines with J gene TRBJ1-1; D unresolved. In germline, CDR1 is MRHNA, CDR2 SNTAGT. CDR3 length equals 14 residues. Trimming removed 3 bases at V and 1 base at J, with 9 bases between. The CDR3 coding sequence is TGTGCCAGCAGTGAAGAGGGAACGAACACTGAAGCTTTCTTT. Translated, it gives CASSEEGTNTEAFF.

The rearrangement joins TRBV6-6 to TRBJ1-3, with 7 positions matching TRBD1. The V and J ends lost 2 bases and 2 bases, in that order; junction bases with no gene match: 3. The CDR3 sequence is 15 residues long. CDR1 and CDR2 from the germline V gene are MNHNY and SVGAGI (reference sequence). The CDR3 spells CASSYTTGTGNTIYF. CDR3 nucleotide sequence: TGTGCCAGCAGTTACACGACAGGGACTGGAAACACCATATATTTT.

The chain carries TRBV5-4 and TRBJ1-2, with D unresolved. CDR1 and CDR2 from the germline V gene are SGHNT and YYREEE (reference sequence). This CDR3 is built from 16 residues. Trimming took off 5 bases at V and 4 bases at J, with 21 bases between the two ends. The CDR3 sequence: CASREWSSGFSYGYTF. CDR3 in DNA: TGTGCCAGCAGGGAATGGTCTTCGGGATTTAGCTATGGCTACACCTTC.

V gene TRBV27 combines with J gene TRBJ2-3; 9 nucleotides match TRBD2. Germline CDR1 and CDR2: MNHEY and SMNVEV (reference sequence). Trimming removed 9 bases from V and 3 bases from J; junction bases left unmatched: 7. The CDR3 is 14 amino acids. This chain's CDR3 is CASSRAGGTDTQYF. CDR3 nucleotides: TGTGCCAGTTCTAGAGCGGGGGGAACAGATACGCAGTATTTT.